The 15 T cell receptor beta chains below come from one sample, sequenced in a study of blood T cells in healthy people across ages. With a J-beta primer mix and a sample-barcoded 5' primer, a second PCR ran 7 to 11 cycles. MiXCR, applied by TCRdb to the 5' RACE reads, yields one record per CDR3 protein. Among hundreds of thousands of distinct CDR3 sequences listed, about 52% were seen once. What was sequenced was blood. The receptor set was obtained from a woman in her sixties in good health.

The gene calls are TRBV4-2 and TRBJ2-1, with D perhaps being TRBD1 or TRBD2 (5 bases each). The germline V gene has CDR1 LGHNA and CDR2 YNFKEQ. Deletions cut 6 bases from V and 9 bases from J, with 18 bases between. The CDR3 runs to 14 residues. CDR3 nucleotide sequence: TGTGCCAGCAGAGGGGCTAGCTCAATTGTTGAGCAGTTCTTC. Translated, it gives CASRGASSIVEQFF.

V is TRBV21-1 and J is TRBJ2-1; TRBD2 is the table's D call, not checked against the DNA. TRBV21-1 is shown as a pseudogene. The CDR3 contains 16 residues. CDR3 residues: CASSNEIAGDVNEQFF. CDR3 DNA: TGTGCCAGCAGCAATGAGATAGCGGGAGACGTTAATGAGCAGTTCTTC.

This clonotype was seen a few times. The rearrangement joins TRBV7-2 to TRBJ1-2; 8 bases align to TRBD1. Germline lookup yields CDR1 SGHTA and CDR2 FQGNSA. The CDR3 spans 14 residues. V lost 4 bases and J lost 2; bases outside the gene matches: 3. For the CDR3, the DNA is TGTGCCAGCAGCTCCCGACAGGGGAACTATGGCTACACCTTC. Its protein is CASSSRQGNYGYTF.

This clonotype has a single count. This chain connects TRBV20-1 to TRBJ2-1; TRBD2 aligns across 9 bases. V lost 0 bases and J lost 4; bases outside the gene matches: 4. The CDR3 contains 15 residues. CDR1 and CDR2 (germline): DFQATT, SNEGSKA (reference sequence). CDR3 DNA sequence: TGCAGTGCTAGAGATAATCTAGCGGGGTACAATGAGCAGTTCTTC. Protein product: CSARDNLAGYNEQFF.

The genes are TRBV5-8 and TRBJ1-6, with 11 nucleotides matching TRBD1. V lost 7 bases and J lost 0; bases outside the gene matches: 6. This CDR3 comprises 17 residues. The germline CDR1 and CDR2 sequences are SGHTS and YDEGEE. The CDR3 bases are TGTGCCAGCGATCCCGGGACAGGGGGCTCCTATAATTCACCCCTCCACTTT. Its protein product is CASDPGTGGSYNSPLHF.

The chain has TRBV7-2 and TRBJ2-7; D not resolved. The CDR3 extends over 14 amino acids. Germline lookup yields CDR1 SGHTA and CDR2 FQGNSA. With 3 bases removed from V and 3 bases from J, the gap between germline ends came to 12 bases. The CDR3, as DNA: TGTGCCAGCAGCTTTGAGGCGTCCCTCTACGAGCAGTACTTC. It specifies CASSFEASLYEQYF.

The chain carries TRBV6-2 or TRBV6-3 and TRBJ2-3, with 8 bases that match TRBD2. After removal of 5 bases from V and 2 bases from J, the junction contained 12 bases not matched to a gene. Germline V gene data show CDR1 as MNHEY and CDR2 as SVGEGT. This CDR3 has 17 residues. The CDR3 protein is CASSLNLGTRTTDTQYF. CDR3 DNA: TGTGCCAGCAGTCTTAATCTCGGGACTAGAACCACAGATACGCAGTATTTT.

This clonotype was found a few times. The chain links TRBV10-3 to TRBJ2-6; D is perhaps TRBD1 (6 bases). Germline V gene data show CDR1 as ENHRY and CDR2 as SYGVKD. The CDR3 has 15 residues. V shed 10 bases and J shed 0 bases, with 13 bases lying between them. This chain's CDR3 is CATLGGDSGANVLTF. CDR3 coding DNA: TGTGCCACCCTAGGGGGAGACTCTGGGGCCAACGTCCTGACTTTC.

With respect to this clonotype: Mismatch with germline at one junction end may stem from a read error. The genes are TRBV4-2 and TRBJ2-7; D may match TRBD1 or TRBD2 (7 bases each). CDR1 LGHNA and CDR2 YNFKEQ come from the germline V gene. The CDR3 length is 15 residues. CDR3 DNA: TGTGCCGGCAGCCAGGGGGAGGGGAGCTCCTACGAGCAGTACTTC. It translates to CAGSQGEGSSYEQYF.

This clonotype was seen ten or more times. The V and J genes are TRBV5-5 and TRBJ2-1; D is ambiguous. Germline V gene sequence: CDR1 SGHKS, CDR2 YYEKEE (reference sequence). The CDR3 is 12 residues long. V was shortened by 0 bases and J by 7 bases, with 5 bases between the two germline ends. Here the CDR3 DNA reads TGTGCCAGCAGCTTGGTTGTGAATGAGCAGTTCTTC. It translates to CASSLVVNEQFF.

This chain links TRBV20-1 with TRBJ2-5, with D perhaps TRBD1 (6 bases). Per germline, CDR1 DFQATT and CDR2 SNEGSKA (reference sequence). The V gene lost 4 bases and the J gene lost 11 bases, with 17 bases spanning the gap. The CDR3 has 12 residues. The chain's CDR3 is CSATDRTNEQYF. CDR3 DNA: TGCAGTGCTACGGACAGAACCAATGAGCAGTACTTC.

With regard to this clonotype: It may be a read error: a sequence one base away is much more abundant. This chain connects TRBV7-2 to TRBJ2-7; TRBD1 matches 7 bases. Germline V gene lookup returns CDR1 SGHTA and CDR2 FQGNSA. CDR3 length equals 14 residues. The CDR3, as DNA: TGTGCCAGCAGCTCGCCGACAGGGCCTTGGGAGCGGTACTTC. It specifies CASSSPTGPWERYF. The entire variable domain, with the rest obtained from reference TRBV7-2 and TRBJ2-7, is as follows: GAGVSQSPSNKVTEKGKDVELRCDPISGHTALYWYRQSLGQGLEFLIYFQGNSAPDKSGLPSDRFSAERTGGSVSTLTIQRTQQEDSAVYLCASSSPTGPWERYFGPGTRLTVT.

Remarks on this clonotype: One end of the junction is discordant with germline, which a read error may explain. This chain joins TRBV24-1 and TRBJ2-4, with TRBD1 matching 11 bases. TRBJ2-7 matches the DNA end more closely, so the J call is doubtful. The CDR3 consists of 15 residues. Germline V CDR1 and CDR2: KGHDR, SFDVKD. For the CDR3, the DNA is TGCGCCACCAGTGATTGGGGACAGGGGGGCTACGAGCAGTACTTC. This codes for CATSDWGQGGYEQYF.

About this clonotype: The junction departs from germline at one end; a sequencing error may be responsible. This chain's CDR3 is CSARPTGVQNIRYF. The CDR3 coding sequence is TGCAGTGCTAGGCCGACAGGGGTCCAAAACATTCGGTACTTC. V usage is TRBV20-1 and J usage is TRBJ2-4; 8 bases are shared with TRBD1. CDR3 length: 14 amino acids. Germline V gene lookup returns CDR1 DFQATT and CDR2 SNEGSKA (reference sequence).

This rearrangement joins TRBV7-2 to TRBJ2-7; D is ambiguous. The germline V gene encodes CDR1 SGHTA and CDR2 FQGNSA. Trimming stripped 0 bases from V and 0 bases from J, with 12 bases between. The CDR3 consists of 16 residues. CDR3 sequence: CASSLAGGENSYEQYF. CDR3 bases: TGTGCCAGCAGCTTAGCAGGTGGTGAGAACTCCTACGAGCAGTACTTC.